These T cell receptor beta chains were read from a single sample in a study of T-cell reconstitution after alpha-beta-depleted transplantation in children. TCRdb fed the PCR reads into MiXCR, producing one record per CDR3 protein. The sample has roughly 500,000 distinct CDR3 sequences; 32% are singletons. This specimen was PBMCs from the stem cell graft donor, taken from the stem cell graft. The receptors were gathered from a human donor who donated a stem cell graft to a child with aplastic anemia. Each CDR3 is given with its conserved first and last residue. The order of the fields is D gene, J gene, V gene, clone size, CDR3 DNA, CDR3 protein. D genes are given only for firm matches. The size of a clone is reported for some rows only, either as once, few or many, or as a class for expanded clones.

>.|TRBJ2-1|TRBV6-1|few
TGTGCCAGCAGTGACACTTGGGACATGAGCAATGAGCAGTTCTTC
CASSDTWDMSNEQFF
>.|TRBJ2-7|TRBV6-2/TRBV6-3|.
TGTGCCAGCAGTTACTCCACAGGACGGACGCGGGAGCAGTACTTC
CASSYSTGRTREQYF
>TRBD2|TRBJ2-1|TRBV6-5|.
TGTGCCAGCAGCAACCAACTAGCGGGAGTAGCTGGTGAGCAGTTCTTC
CASSNQLAGVAGEQFF
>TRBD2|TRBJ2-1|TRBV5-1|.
TGCGCCAGCAGCTTTGGGACTAGCGGCAATGAGCAGTTCTTC
CASSFGTSGNEQFF
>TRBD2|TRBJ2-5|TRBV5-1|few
TGCGCCAGCACCGTAGCGGGAGGGGCGGAGACCCAGTACTTC
CASTVAGGAETQYF
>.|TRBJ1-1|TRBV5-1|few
TGCGCCAGCAGCGCCGGGACTCCCTTGGCTGAAGCTTTCTTT
CASSAGTPLAEAFF
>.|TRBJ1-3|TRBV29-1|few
TGCAGCACCCAGGACCAGCTTGGAAACACCATATATTTT
CSTQDQLGNTIYF
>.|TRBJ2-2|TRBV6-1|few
TGTGCCAGCAGTCGGGACCGCTACACCGGGGAGCTGTTTTTT
CASSRDRYTGELFF
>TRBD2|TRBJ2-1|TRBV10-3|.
TGTGCCATCAGTGGGGGACTAGCGGGAGTAAACAATGAGCAGTTCTTC
CAISGGLAGVNNEQFF
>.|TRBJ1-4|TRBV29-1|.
TGCAGCGTTGGGCGCGGGGCAACTAATGAAAAACTGTTTTTT
CSVGRGATNEKLFF
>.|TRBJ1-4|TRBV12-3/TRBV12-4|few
TGTGCCAGCAGTCCCTTTAGGGGTGACGGAAAACTGTTTTTT
CASSPFRGDGKLFF
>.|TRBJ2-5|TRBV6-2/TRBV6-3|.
TGTGCCAGCAGGAAACCTCTAGATCTCCAAGAGACCCAGTACTTC
CASRKPLDLQETQYF
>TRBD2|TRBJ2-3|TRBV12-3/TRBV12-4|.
TGTGCCAGCAGCCGGGGGGGGGCTCCCACCCTCACAGATACGCAGTATTTT
CASSRGGAPTLTDTQYF
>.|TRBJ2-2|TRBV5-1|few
TGCGCCAGCAGCCACCCCATGAACACCGGGGAGCTGTTTTTT
CASSHPMNTGELFF
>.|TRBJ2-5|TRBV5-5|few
TGTGCCAGCAGCTTGAGTCCGGCAGGGAGCCAAGAGACCCAGTACTTC
CASSLSPAGSQETQYF
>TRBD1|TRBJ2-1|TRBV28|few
TGTGCCAGCAGTTTTTCGGGGACAGGCAATGAGCAGTTCTTC
CASSFSGTGNEQFF
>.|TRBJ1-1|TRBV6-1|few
TGTGCCAGCAGTGGAACCGGGACATCGTTAGTCGCTGAAGCTTTCTTT
CASSGTGTSLVAEAFF
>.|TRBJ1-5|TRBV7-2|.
TGTGCCAGCAGCTTAGGGGGGCGAGGCAATCAGCCCCAGCATTTT
CASSLGGRGNQPQHF
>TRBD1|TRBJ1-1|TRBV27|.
TGTGCCAGCAGTCGAATACAGGGGGAAGCTTTCTTT
CASSRIQGEAFF
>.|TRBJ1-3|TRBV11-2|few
TGTGCCAGCAGCTTACTTATGGGGGGCGCGCGTGGAAACACCATATATTTT
CASSLLMGGARGNTIYF
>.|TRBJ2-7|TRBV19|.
TGTGCCAGCAACTCGACAGATTACGAGCAGTACTTC
CASNSTDYEQYF
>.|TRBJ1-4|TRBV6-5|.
TGTGCCAGCAGTTACTCGGTAGGCCAAGGCGAAAAACTGTTTTTT
CASSYSVGQGEKLFF
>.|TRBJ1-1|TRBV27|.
TGTGCCAGCAGTGCAACCGGGACGATTCTTGAAGCTTTCTTT
CASSATGTILEAFF
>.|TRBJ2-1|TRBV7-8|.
TGTGCCAGCAGCTTCACTAGGAGGAATGAGCAGTTCTTC
CASSFTRRNEQFF
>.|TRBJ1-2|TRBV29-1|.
TGCAGCGTGAGATCCGGGGGGGGGATTGGCTACACCTTC
CSVRSGGGIGYTF
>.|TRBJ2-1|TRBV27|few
TGTGCCAGCAGTATCTCACGATTTTCGGGACCGAGCTCCTACAATGAGCAGTTCTTC
CASSISRFSGPSSYNEQFF
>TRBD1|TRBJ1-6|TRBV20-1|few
TGCAGTGCTAGAAGAACAGGGGCCGACGCTGCCCTCCACTTT
CSARRTGADAALHF
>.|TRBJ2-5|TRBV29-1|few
TGCAGCGTTGATATATGGGGGGAGACCCAGTACTTC
CSVDIWGETQYF
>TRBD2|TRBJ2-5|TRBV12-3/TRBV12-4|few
TGTGCCAGCAGTGAAAAACTAGCGGGAGAGACCCAGTACTTC
CASSEKLAGETQYF
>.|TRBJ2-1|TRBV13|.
TGTGCCAGCACCTACTTTGAAGCGAACAATGAGCAGTTCTTC
CASTYFEANNEQFF
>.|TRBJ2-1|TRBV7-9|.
TGTGCCAGCAGCTTAGCCGCTAGCGAAAAGTCGTTCTTC
CASSLAASEKSFF
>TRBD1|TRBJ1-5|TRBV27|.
TGTGCCAGCAGTTTAAAGGGGGCTGGCAATCAGCCCCAGCATTTT
CASSLKGAGNQPQHF
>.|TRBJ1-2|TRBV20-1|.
TGCAGTGCTAGAGACGGGGCAGGCTATGGCTACCCCTTC
CSARDGAGYGYPF
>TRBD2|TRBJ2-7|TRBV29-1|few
TGCAGCGTTGAAGATGCGAGGACTAGCGGTTCCTACGAGCAGTACTTC
CSVEDARTSGSYEQYF
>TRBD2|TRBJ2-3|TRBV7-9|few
TGTGCCAGCAGCAGTGGACTAGCGGGAGTTCGAGATACGCAGTATTTT
CASSSGLAGVRDTQYF
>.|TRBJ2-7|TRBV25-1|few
TGTGCCAGTTCGCGCGGCGTCTACGAGCAGTACTTC
CASSRGVYEQYF
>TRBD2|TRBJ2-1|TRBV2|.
TGTGCCAGCAGTTTGACTAGCGGGGGGTGGGGTGAGCAGTTCTTC
CASSLTSGGWGEQFF
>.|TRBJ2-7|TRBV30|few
TGTGCCTGGACCCCCCGCGGGTACAACTACGAGCAGTACTTC
CAWTPRGYNYEQYF
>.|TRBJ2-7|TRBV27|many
TGTGCCAGCAGACCTTTGGGAGTCTACGAGCAGTACTTC
CASRPLGVYEQYF
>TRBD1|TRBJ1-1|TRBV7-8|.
TGTGCCAGCAGTTGGGACAGAGAGAACACTGAAGCTTTCTTT
CASSWDRENTEAFF
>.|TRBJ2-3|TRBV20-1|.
TGCAGTGCTGAAAGAAGGGGGGATTATACGCAGTATTTT
CSAERRGDYTQYF
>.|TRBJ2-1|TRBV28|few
TGTGCCAGCAGTTTACGGGTTGTTAGCACCCCTGGCTGGGGCAATGAGCAGTTCTTC
CASSLRVVSTPGWGNEQFF
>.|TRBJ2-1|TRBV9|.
TGTGCCAGCAGCCTCCCAGCCATTCACAATGAGCAGTTCTTC
CASSLPAIHNEQFF
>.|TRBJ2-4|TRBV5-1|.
TGCGCCAGCAGCTGGGACTTGGGCATTCAGTACTTC
CASSWDLGIQYF
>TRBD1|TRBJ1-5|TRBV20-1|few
TGCAGTGCCTCCGGAGACAGGGGGCGAGGCAATCAGCCCCAGCATTTT
CSASGDRGRGNQPQHF
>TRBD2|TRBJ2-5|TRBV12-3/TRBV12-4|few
TGTGCCAGCAGTTCCCCTCCGGGGGGGGAGACCCAGTACTTC
CASSSPPGGETQYF
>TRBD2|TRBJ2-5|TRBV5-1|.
TGCGCCAGCAGCCTCAATGCGGGAGAAGGAGAGACCCAGTACTTC
CASSLNAGEGETQYF
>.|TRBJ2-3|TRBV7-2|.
TGTGCCAGCAGCTTATCTACCGGCACAGATACGCAGTATTTT
CASSLSTGTDTQYF
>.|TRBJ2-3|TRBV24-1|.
TGTGCCACCAGTGATTTTTTGCGGGGCGGCGCAGATACGCAGTATTTT
CATSDFLRGGADTQYF
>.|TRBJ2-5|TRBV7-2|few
TGTGCCAGCAGCTACCTACAGGGGAGGGAAGAGACCCAGTACTTC
CASSYLQGREETQYF
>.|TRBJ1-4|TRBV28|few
TGTGCCAGCAGTTTATATTACGGTACAACTAATGAAAAACTGTTTTTT
CASSLYYGTTNEKLFF
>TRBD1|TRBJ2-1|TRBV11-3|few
TGTGCCAGCAGCTTAGGTGGGACAGGGGTCCACAATGAGCAGTTCTTC
CASSLGGTGVHNEQFF
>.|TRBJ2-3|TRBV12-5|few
TGTGCTAGTGCTCAGACAGATACGCAGTATTTT
CASAQTDTQYF
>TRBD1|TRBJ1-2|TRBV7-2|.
TGTGCCAGCAGCACTGGAGGCCAGGGGGCTGCCTATGGCTACACCTTC
CASSTGGQGAAYGYTF
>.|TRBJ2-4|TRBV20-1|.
TGCAGTGCCTCCCTCTTACTAAACATTCAGTACTTC
CSASLLLNIQYF
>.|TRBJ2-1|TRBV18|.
TGTGCCAGCTCACCACCGATAGGGGTGGGGCTTTACAATGAGCAGTTCTTC
CASSPPIGVGLYNEQFF
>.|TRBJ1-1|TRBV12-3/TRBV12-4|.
TGTGCCAGCAGTTTTGGGCCGACAATGAACACTGAAGCTTTCTTT
CASSFGPTMNTEAFF